Listed below are T cell receptor beta chains from one sample, sequenced in a study of control samples from healthy donors and cancer patients. Produced via immunoSEQ multiplex PCR; TCRdb's table is partial and in-frame only. In the table there are 350,000 to 450,000 clones, over 75% of which are singletons. Sequencing input: PBMCs. Receptors originate from a man aged 35 to 55 with head and neck cancer. CDR3s include the opening cysteine and the closing phenylalanine or tryptophan. The D gene is left open where the match is weak. Size is omitted from some rows. Given values are once, few, many or a class for expanded clones.

j_gene: TRBJ2-1; v_gene: TRBV6-2/TRBV6-3; abundance: few; d_gene: NA; CDR3nt: TGTGCCAGCAGTTATCCAACTACCCCCTACAATGAGCAGTTCTTC; CDR3aa: CASSYPTTPYNEQFF
j_gene: TRBJ2-6; v_gene: TRBV4-3; abundance: once; d_gene: NA; CDR3nt: TGCGCCAGCAGCCAAGAATCCCACTTTGCTGGGGCCAACGTCCTGACTTTC; CDR3aa: CASSQESHFAGANVLTF
j_gene: TRBJ2-7; v_gene: TRBV2; abundance: NA; d_gene: NA; CDR3nt: TGTGCCAGCAGTGGCCTAGTGGTCACCTCCTACGAGCAGTACTTC; CDR3aa: CASSGLVVTSYEQYF
j_gene: TRBJ1-2; v_gene: TRBV12-5; abundance: NA; d_gene: NA; CDR3nt: TGTGCTAGTGGTCCCGAATACACTTCAACAGGACCCTTAAACTATGGCTACACCTTC; CDR3aa: CASGPEYTSTGPLNYGYTF
j_gene: TRBJ1-1; v_gene: TRBV29-1; abundance: NA; d_gene: TRBD1; CDR3nt: TGCAGCACCGGACAGGGTATGTACACTGAAGCTTTCTTT; CDR3aa: CSTGQGMYTEAFF
j_gene: TRBJ2-7; v_gene: TRBV27; abundance: NA; d_gene: TRBD2; CDR3nt: TGTGCCAGCAGTTTAGGGACTAGCGGGAGGTACGAGCAGTACTTC; CDR3aa: CASSLGTSGRYEQYF
j_gene: TRBJ2-1; v_gene: TRBV28; abundance: NA; d_gene: TRBD2; CDR3nt: TGTGCCAGCAGTTTTGAGCGGGAGATCTACAATGAGCAGTTCTTC; CDR3aa: CASSFEREIYNEQFF
j_gene: TRBJ2-7; v_gene: TRBV5-1; abundance: NA; d_gene: TRBD2; CDR3nt: TGCGCCAGCAGCATTACTAGCGGGGTCTTCGAGCAGTACTTC; CDR3aa: CASSITSGVFEQYF
j_gene: TRBJ2-7; v_gene: TRBV7-9; abundance: NA; d_gene: TRBD1; CDR3nt: TGTGCCAGCAGCCCACGAACAGGGGGCAATTACTACGAGCAGTACTTC; CDR3aa: CASSPRTGGNYYEQYF
j_gene: TRBJ2-1; v_gene: TRBV19; abundance: NA; d_gene: TRBD2; CDR3nt: TGTGCCAGTACCCGTCAGCGGGAGGGCCAGGGCTCCTACAATGAGCAGTTCTTC; CDR3aa: CASTRQREGQGSYNEQFF
j_gene: TRBJ2-3; v_gene: TRBV18; abundance: NA; d_gene: TRBD1; CDR3nt: TGTGCCAGCTCAGGGACAGGCAACACAGATACGCAGTATTTT; CDR3aa: CASSGTGNTDTQYF
j_gene: TRBJ1-6; v_gene: TRBV7-3; abundance: NA; d_gene: NA; CDR3nt: TGTGCCAGCAGCGCACCAGATTCACCCCTCCACTTT; CDR3aa: CASSAPDSPLHF
j_gene: TRBJ1-1; v_gene: TRBV10-3; abundance: NA; d_gene: NA; CDR3nt: TGTGCCATCACATCGGGAGAACCTGAAGCTTTCTTT; CDR3aa: CAITSGEPEAFF
j_gene: TRBJ1-6; v_gene: TRBV4-1; abundance: NA; d_gene: NA; CDR3nt: TGCGCCAGCAGCCAAGATCGGGCGAGCTCCTATAATTCACCCCTCCACTTT; CDR3aa: CASSQDRASSYNSPLHF
j_gene: TRBJ2-3; v_gene: TRBV2; abundance: NA; d_gene: TRBD1; CDR3nt: TGTGCCAGCACCGACAGGGCGGCAGATACGCAGTATTTT; CDR3aa: CASTDRAADTQYF
j_gene: TRBJ1-4; v_gene: TRBV30; abundance: NA; d_gene: NA; CDR3nt: TGTGCCTGGAGTCCCCCGGGGGGTACCTGGGAAAAACTGTTTTTT; CDR3aa: CAWSPPGGTWEKLFF
j_gene: TRBJ2-7; v_gene: TRBV28; abundance: NA; d_gene: NA; CDR3nt: TGTGCCAGCAGTTCGAGGTGGCAGATAGCCTACGAGCAGTACTTC; CDR3aa: CASSSRWQIAYEQYF
j_gene: TRBJ2-3; v_gene: TRBV6-2/TRBV6-3; abundance: NA; d_gene: NA; CDR3nt: TGTGCCAGCAGCCCTCAGGGGGAGGTGTATACAGATACGCAGTATTTT; CDR3aa: CASSPQGEVYTDTQYF
j_gene: TRBJ2-5; v_gene: TRBV4-1; abundance: NA; d_gene: NA; CDR3nt: TGCGCCAGCAGCCAAGGACACGGGGACGGAAGGGAGACCCAGTACTTC; CDR3aa: CASSQGHGDGRETQYF
j_gene: TRBJ2-1; v_gene: TRBV28; abundance: NA; d_gene: TRBD2; CDR3nt: TGTGCCAGCAGTCCCCGCGGAGCGGGAGGTTACAATGAGCAGTTCTTC; CDR3aa: CASSPRGAGGYNEQFF
j_gene: TRBJ1-6; v_gene: TRBV30; abundance: NA; d_gene: NA; CDR3nt: TGTGCCTTAACAGGGAGCTCCTATAATTCACCCCTCCACTTT; CDR3aa: CALTGSSYNSPLHF
j_gene: TRBJ1-2; v_gene: TRBV9; abundance: NA; d_gene: NA; CDR3nt: TGTGCCAGCAGCGTTGACAGAGATGGCTACACCTTC; CDR3aa: CASSVDRDGYTF
j_gene: TRBJ1-5; v_gene: TRBV19; abundance: NA; d_gene: NA; CDR3nt: TGTGCCAGTAGACAGGTCAATCAGCCCCAGCATTTT; CDR3aa: CASRQVNQPQHF
j_gene: TRBJ2-5; v_gene: TRBV7-2; abundance: NA; d_gene: NA; CDR3nt: TGTGCCAGCAGCCGGGGGATTGAAGAGACCCAGTACTTC; CDR3aa: CASSRGIEETQYF
j_gene: TRBJ1-2; v_gene: TRBV12-3/TRBV12-4; abundance: NA; d_gene: NA; CDR3nt: TGTGCCAGCAGCCGGGTGAGGGCGAGCTACACCTTC; CDR3aa: CASSRVRASYTF
j_gene: TRBJ2-5; v_gene: TRBV27; abundance: NA; d_gene: TRBD1; CDR3nt: TGTGCCAGCAGTACGACAGGGCAAGAGACCCAGTACTTC; CDR3aa: CASSTTGQETQYF
j_gene: TRBJ2-7; v_gene: TRBV6-5; abundance: NA; d_gene: NA; CDR3nt: TGTGCCAGCAGCCTCAGGGCCGGCTCCTACGAGCAGTACTTC; CDR3aa: CASSLRAGSYEQYF
j_gene: TRBJ1-1; v_gene: TRBV10-3; abundance: NA; d_gene: NA; CDR3nt: TGTGCCATCAGTGTGTCGGGCACTGAAGCTTTCTTT; CDR3aa: CAISVSGTEAFF
j_gene: TRBJ1-1; v_gene: TRBV2; abundance: NA; d_gene: NA; CDR3nt: TGTGCCAGCGATGGAGGGAGCTACGCTTTCTTT; CDR3aa: CASDGGSYAFF
j_gene: TRBJ2-1; v_gene: TRBV27; abundance: NA; d_gene: TRBD1; CDR3nt: TGTGCCAGCAGTTCCCCGGGACAGGCTTATGAGCAGTTCTTC; CDR3aa: CASSSPGQAYEQFF
j_gene: TRBJ1-1; v_gene: TRBV3-1/TRBV3-2; abundance: NA; d_gene: NA; CDR3nt: TGTGCCAGCAGCCAAGATAGGGACCGGGGGGCTTTCTTT; CDR3aa: CASSQDRDRGAFF
j_gene: TRBJ1-5; v_gene: TRBV5-6; abundance: NA; d_gene: NA; CDR3nt: TGTGCCAGCAGCTTGGACAGCGCAGGACCCCAGCATTTT; CDR3aa: CASSLDSAGPQHF
j_gene: TRBJ1-5; v_gene: TRBV7-2; abundance: once; d_gene: NA; CDR3nt: TGTGCCAGCAGCTTAGGCCAGACTCCCGATCAGCCCCAGCATTTT; CDR3aa: CASSLGQTPDQPQHF
j_gene: TRBJ2-1; v_gene: TRBV7-3; abundance: NA; d_gene: NA; CDR3nt: TGTGCCAGCAGCGCACAGGTGAGCTCCTACAATGAGCAGTTCTTC; CDR3aa: CASSAQVSSYNEQFF
j_gene: TRBJ2-3; v_gene: TRBV3-1/TRBV3-2; abundance: once; d_gene: TRBD2; CDR3nt: TGTGCCAGCAGCCAACTAGCGGGAGGGACACCGTCATTAGATACGCAGTATTTT; CDR3aa: CASSQLAGGTPSLDTQYF
j_gene: TRBJ2-1; v_gene: TRBV5-6; abundance: NA; d_gene: TRBD2; CDR3nt: TGTGCCAGCAGGGATGACTCAGCGGGAGGTTTCAATGAGCAGTTCTTC; CDR3aa: CASRDDSAGGFNEQFF
j_gene: TRBJ1-1; v_gene: TRBV7-2; abundance: NA; d_gene: NA; CDR3nt: TGTGCCAGCAGCCTCTCCCCAGGGAACACTGAAGCTTTCTTT; CDR3aa: CASSLSPGNTEAFF
j_gene: TRBJ2-2; v_gene: TRBV28; abundance: NA; d_gene: TRBD1; CDR3nt: TGTGCCAGCAGTACCAAGGACAGGGTTGAACCCGGGGAGCTGTTTTTT; CDR3aa: CASSTKDRVEPGELFF
j_gene: TRBJ2-7; v_gene: TRBV10-1; abundance: NA; d_gene: NA; CDR3nt: TGCGCCAGCAGTGACAGCTCCTACGAGCAGTACTTC; CDR3aa: CASSDSSYEQYF
j_gene: TRBJ1-5; v_gene: TRBV5-1; abundance: NA; d_gene: TRBD1; CDR3nt: TGCGCCAGCAGCTTGGGACAGGGAGGTCAGCCCCAGCATTTT; CDR3aa: CASSLGQGGQPQHF
j_gene: TRBJ2-3; v_gene: TRBV3-1/TRBV3-2; abundance: NA; d_gene: NA; CDR3nt: TGTGCCAGCAGCCAAGGTTTGTTGAGCACAGATACGCAGTATTTT; CDR3aa: CASSQGLLSTDTQYF
j_gene: TRBJ2-5; v_gene: TRBV7-9; abundance: few; d_gene: NA; CDR3nt: TGTGCCAGCAGCAATAGAGGGTTCGGGACAAGGCAAGAGACCCAGTACTTC; CDR3aa: CASSNRGFGTRQETQYF
j_gene: TRBJ2-3; v_gene: TRBV9; abundance: NA; d_gene: TRBD2; CDR3nt: TGTGCCAGCAGCGTAGGGGTAGGTAGCGGGGCAGATACGCAGTATTTT; CDR3aa: CASSVGVGSGADTQYF
j_gene: TRBJ1-1; v_gene: TRBV19; abundance: NA; d_gene: TRBD1; CDR3nt: TGTGCCAGTAGCCGGACAGGCGCGAACACTGAAGCTTTCTTT; CDR3aa: CASSRTGANTEAFF
j_gene: TRBJ1-1; v_gene: TRBV5-1; abundance: NA; d_gene: NA; CDR3nt: TGCGCCAGCAGAACAGGGAGCATCATGAACACTGAAGCTTTCTTT; CDR3aa: CASRTGSIMNTEAFF